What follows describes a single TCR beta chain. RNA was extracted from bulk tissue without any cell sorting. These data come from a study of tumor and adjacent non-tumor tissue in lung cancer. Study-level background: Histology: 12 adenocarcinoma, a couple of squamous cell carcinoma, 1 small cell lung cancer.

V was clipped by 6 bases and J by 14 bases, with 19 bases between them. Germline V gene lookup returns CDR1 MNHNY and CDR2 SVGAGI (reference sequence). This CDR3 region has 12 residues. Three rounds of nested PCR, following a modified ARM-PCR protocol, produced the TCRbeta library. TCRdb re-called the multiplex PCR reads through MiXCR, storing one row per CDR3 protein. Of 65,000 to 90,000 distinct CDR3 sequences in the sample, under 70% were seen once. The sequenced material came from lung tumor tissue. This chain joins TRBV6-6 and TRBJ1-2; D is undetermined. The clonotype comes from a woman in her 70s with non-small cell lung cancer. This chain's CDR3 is CASSRAAADYTF. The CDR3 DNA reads TGTGCCAGCAGCAGAGCGGCGGCCGACTATACCTTC.